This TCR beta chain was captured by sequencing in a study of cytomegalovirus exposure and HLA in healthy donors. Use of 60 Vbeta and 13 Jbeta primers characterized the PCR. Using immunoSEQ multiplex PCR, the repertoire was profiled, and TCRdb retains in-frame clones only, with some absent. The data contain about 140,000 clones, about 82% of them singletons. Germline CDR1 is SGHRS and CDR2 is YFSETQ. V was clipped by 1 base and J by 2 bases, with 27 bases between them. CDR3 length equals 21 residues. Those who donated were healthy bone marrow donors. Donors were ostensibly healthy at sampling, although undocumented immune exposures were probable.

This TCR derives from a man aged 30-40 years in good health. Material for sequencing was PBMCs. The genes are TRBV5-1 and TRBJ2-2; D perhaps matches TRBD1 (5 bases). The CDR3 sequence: CASSLPLFPLSQGYNTGELFF. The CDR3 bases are TGCGCCAGCAGCTTGCCCCTCTTTCCGTTATCTCAGGGTTACAACACCGGGGAGCTGTTTTTT.